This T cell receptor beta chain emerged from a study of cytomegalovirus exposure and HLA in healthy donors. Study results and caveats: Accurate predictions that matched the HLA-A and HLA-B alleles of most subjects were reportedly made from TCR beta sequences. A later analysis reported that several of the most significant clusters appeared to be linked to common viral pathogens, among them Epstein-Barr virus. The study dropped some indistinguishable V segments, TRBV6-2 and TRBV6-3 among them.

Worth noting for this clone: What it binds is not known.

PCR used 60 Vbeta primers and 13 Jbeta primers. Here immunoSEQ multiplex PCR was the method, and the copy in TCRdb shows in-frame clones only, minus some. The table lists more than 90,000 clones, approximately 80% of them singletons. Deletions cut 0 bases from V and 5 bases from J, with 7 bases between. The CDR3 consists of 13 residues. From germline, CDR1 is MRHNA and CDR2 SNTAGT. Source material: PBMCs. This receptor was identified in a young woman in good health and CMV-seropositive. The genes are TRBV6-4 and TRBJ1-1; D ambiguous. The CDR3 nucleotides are TGTGCCAGCAGTGACTCGCGGGGAACTGAAGCTTTCTTT. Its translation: CASSDSRGTEAFF.